This T cell receptor (beta chain) is from a study of cytomegalovirus exposure and HLA in healthy donors. About this clone itself: Its specificity is not known.

Primers for the PCR totalled 60 Vbeta and 13 Jbeta. Here immunoSEQ multiplex PCR was the method, and the copy in TCRdb shows in-frame clones only, minus some. The sample consists of approximately 150,000 clones, about 70% of them appearing once. The study's findings and limits: Cytomegalovirus association was assigned to around 150 TCR beta chains. The classifier, whose performance was assessed in both the original and validation cohorts, reportedly diagnosed cytomegalovirus status with high specificity and sensitivity. In a later analysis, a missense DCLRE1C variant was linked to TCR beta V- and J-gene trimming. As immune exposure information, only CMV serostatus was available.

The ends were cut back, 3 bases at V and 5 bases at J, with 10 bases in the middle. CDR1 and CDR2 from the germline V gene are MNHEY and SVGAGI. The CDR3 sequence is 13 residues long. The origin of this receptor is a woman in her late teens or twenties in good health and CMV-seropositive. This chain uses TRBV6-5 with TRBJ1-1; D is uncertain. The sequencing sample was made of PBMCs. For the CDR3, the DNA is TGTGCCAGCAGTTATGGGCAAAGTACTGAAGCTTTCTTT. Protein sequence: CASSYGQSTEAFF.